The TCR beta chain described here comes from a study of CXCR3-negative and CXCR3-positive naive CD8 T cells. Study-level information: The libraries together contributed 150 million or so TRB reads, each supplying about 1.5 +/- 0.3 million. Findings and caveats of the study: Comparison of naive cells showed more hydrophobic TRB CDR3s in CXCR3-positive than in CXCR3-negative naive cells. Unlike memory cells, which differed, naive CXCR3-negative and CXCR3-positive cells had similar TRBV-TRBJ usage. Each naive subset displayed comparably high diversity, whereas memory CD8+ cells displayed much lower diversity.

In preparing the TRB cDNA libraries, 5' RACE with UMI labels was used. Reprocessing the 5' RACE reads, TCRdb reports a single entry for every CDR3 protein and omits DNA. Found here are about 63,000 distinct CDR3 sequences; the top ten clones hold approximately 4.4%. A word on this clonotype: What it binds is unknown.

Identification of naive CD8+ T cells rested on CD45RO-CCR7+CD27+CD95- status. The material sequenced was naive CXCR3+ CD8+ T cells from blood. The sample's subset: CD45RO-CCR7+CD27+CD95- naive CD8+ T cells expressing CXCR3 (TNR3+). The receptor was derived from a human donor in good health. Some clones in this sample may be carry-over from other donors' samples.

CDR3 amino acids: CSVEGGTSLGNGELFF. The chain combines TRBV29-1 with TRBJ2-2; TCRdb gives TRBD2 as the D gene, but with no DNA this cannot be confirmed. The CDR3 has 16 amino acids. Germline V gene data show CDR1 as SQVTM and CDR2 as ANQGSEA.